This is a list of T cell receptor beta chains from one sample in a study of shared clonotypes between healthy human individuals. Sequencing used immunoSEQ multiplex PCR; TCRdb keeps in-frame clones, though not all of them. The sample comprises approximately 810,000 clones, roughly 92% of which are singletons, and approximately 25% rests with the top ten. Material for sequencing was naive CD8+ T cells sorted from blood. These receptors all stem from a man in his thirties or forties in good health. Each CDR3 is given with its conserved first and last residue. D genes are given only for firm matches.

cdr3_nt	cdr3_aa	d_call	v_call	j_call
TGCGCCAGCAGCCAAGATCAGGACGGCATCTATGGCTACACCTTC	CASSQDQDGIYGYTF	NA	TRBV4-1	TRBJ1-2
TGTGCCAGCAGTTACGTGGGGGGAAATGAAAAACTGTTTTTT	CASSYVGGNEKLFF	NA	TRBV6-5	TRBJ1-4
TGTGCCAGCAGCTTAAGGGGACAAAGCACAGATACGCAGTATTTT	CASSLRGQSTDTQYF	NA	TRBV11-2	TRBJ2-3
TGTGCCAGCAGTGAATGGACAGGAAATCAGCCCCAGCATTTT	CASSEWTGNQPQHF	TRBD1	TRBV6-1	TRBJ1-5
TGTGCCAGCAGACCGGGACAGATTAATGAAAAACTGTTTTTT	CASRPGQINEKLFF	TRBD1	TRBV6-1	TRBJ1-4
TGCGCCAGCAGCTTGGGGACAGGCCTATACAATGAGCAGTTCTTC	CASSLGTGLYNEQFF	TRBD1	TRBV5-1	TRBJ2-1
TGTGCCAGTAGTCCGGTGACTAGCGGAAGGCCCAATGAGCAGTTCTTC	CASSPVTSGRPNEQFF	TRBD2	TRBV19	TRBJ2-1
TGCGCCAGCAGCCCCTTCTTGAATGAGGATACGCAGTATTTT	CASSPFLNEDTQYF	NA	TRBV5-1	TRBJ2-3
TGTGCCAGCGTGGGATACGACGGGGAGCTGTTTTTT	CASVGYDGELFF	NA	TRBV9	TRBJ2-2
TGTGCCAGCAGTTCCCCCGGGGGCTACGAGCAGTACTTC	CASSSPGGYEQYF	NA	TRBV28	TRBJ2-7
TGTGCCAGCAGCTTAAGACACTCTGAAGAGACCCAGTACTTC	CASSLRHSEETQYF	NA	TRBV7-7	TRBJ2-5
TGTGCCAGCTCTAGCGGGAACTCCTACAATGAGCAGTTCTTC	CASSSGNSYNEQFF	TRBD2	TRBV27	TRBJ2-1
TGTGCCACCAGCAGAAATAATGAGCAGTTCTTC	CATSRNNEQFF	NA	TRBV15	TRBJ2-1
TGTGCCAGCAGTTTGACCGGGACTAGCGGGAGTTATGGTACGCAGTATTTT	CASSLTGTSGSYGTQYF	TRBD2	TRBV14	TRBJ2-3
TGTGCCAGCAGCCACGAGACTAGCGGGCCCTACAATGAGCAGTTCTTC	CASSHETSGPYNEQFF	TRBD2	TRBV11-3	TRBJ2-1
TGTGCCAGCAGCCCTCGAATAGCGGGGGACTACGAGCAGTACTTC	CASSPRIAGDYEQYF	TRBD2	TRBV7-9	TRBJ2-7